This is a list of T cell receptor beta chains from one sample in a study of blood T cell repertoires in COVID-19. The method was immunoSEQ multiplex PCR; TCRdb's version includes in-frame clones alone and lacks a portion of them. The sample shows about 210,000 clones, roughly 94% of them seen only once. The source material was peripheral blood. All receptors come from a young man with acute or convalescent COVID-19. Both conserved end residues are part of each CDR3. A D gene is named only where the DNA matches it firmly. Expanded clones get a size class; other rows say once, few or many, or leave the size out.

>NA|15|TRBV9|NA|TRBJ2-3
TGTGCCAGCAGCCCTCAGGGGGGACTCTTCGATACGCAGTATTTT
CASSPQGGLFDTQYF
>TRBD1|18|TRBV18|NA|TRBJ1-1
TGTGCCAGCTCACCGACAGGGGTAAGGGAGTCCGGAACAGGTGAAGCTTTCTTT
CASSPTGVRESGTGEAFF
>NA|13|TRBV3-1/TRBV3-2|NA|TRBJ1-1
TGTGCCAGCAGCCAGGGAGGAGGGACTGAAGCTTTCTTT
CASSQGGGTEAFF
>NA|13|TRBV19|few|TRBJ1-1
TGTGCCAGCTCACAGGGCGCGGTCACTGAAGCTTTCTTT
CASSQGAVTEAFF
>TRBD2|15|TRBV2|NA|TRBJ2-3
TGTGCCAGCACAAAGGAGCGGGGGAACACAGATACGCAGTATTTT
CASTKERGNTDTQYF
>NA|14|TRBV18|NA|TRBJ2-2
TGTGCCAGCTCACCACCTTCAGGGGCCGGGGAGCTGTTTTTT
CASSPPSGAGELFF
>TRBD1|14|TRBV3-1/TRBV3-2|NA|TRBJ1-4
TGTGCCAGTTCTGAAGGAGGGGGCAGAGAAAAACTGTTTTTT
CASSEGGGREKLFF
>NA|14|TRBV28|NA|TRBJ1-1
TGTGCCAGCAGTAGGAGGGTCGGCGACACTGAAGCTTTCTTT
CASSRRVGDTEAFF
>TRBD1|15|TRBV7-9|NA|TRBJ1-6
TGTGCCAGCAGCCGTCTGGGACAGGGAGCTTCACCCCTCCACTTT
CASSRLGQGASPLHF
>NA|13|TRBV7-3|NA|TRBJ2-3
TGTGCCAGCAGCTCCCGAGGATCAGATACGCAGTATTTT
CASSSRGSDTQYF
>NA|13|TRBV19|NA|TRBJ2-7
TGTGCCAGTAGTATCCAGGGTTCCTACGAGCAGTACTTC
CASSIQGSYEQYF
>TRBD2|18|TRBV7-2|NA|TRBJ2-5
TGTGCCAGCAGCTTAGCGCAGTGGACTAGCGGGGGAAGAGAGACCCAGTACTTC
CASSLAQWTSGGRETQYF
>TRBD1|13|TRBV19|NA|TRBJ2-7
TGTGCCAGTACCGGGGACAGGGGCTACGAGCAGTACTTC
CASTGDRGYEQYF
>NA|12|TRBV3-1/TRBV3-2|NA|TRBJ1-1
TGTGCCAGCAGCCAAGGAGTATCTGAAGCTTTCTTT
CASSQGVSEAFF
>TRBD1|15|TRBV19|NA|TRBJ1-6
TGTGCCAGTAGTCCACCGGGACAGCACAATTCACCCCTCCACTTT
CASSPPGQHNSPLHF
>NA|16|TRBV3-1/TRBV3-2|NA|TRBJ2-6
TGTGCCAGCAGCCAAGATACCGGGACTGGGGCCAACGTCCTGACTTTC
CASSQDTGTGANVLTF
>NA|15|TRBV5-1|NA|TRBJ1-2
TGCGCCAGCAGCTTGGAGAGTCGTTCGGGCTATGGCTACACCTTC
CASSLESRSGYGYTF
>TRBD1|17|TRBV4-2|NA|TRBJ1-5
TGTGCCAGCAGCCAAGATCTGACAGGGACTAGCAATCAGCCCCAGCATTTT
CASSQDLTGTSNQPQHF
>NA|15|TRBV5-1|NA|TRBJ1-4
TGCGCCAGCAGCCCCCGGACAGCAACTAATGAAAAACTGTTTTTT
CASSPRTATNEKLFF
>NA|13|TRBV28|NA|TRBJ1-1
TGTGCCACCCTTAAGTCGGGTGCCCCGCGAGCTTTCTTT
CATLKSGAPRAFF
>TRBD1|17|TRBV19|NA|TRBJ1-5
TGTGCCAGCCACCCGGGACAGGGGGCCGGGGGCCGTCAGCCCCAGCATTTT
CASHPGQGAGGRQPQHF
>TRBD1|19|TRBV3-1/TRBV3-2|NA|TRBJ2-6
TGTGCCAGCAGCCCAAAGGCCGGGACGACAGGGTCCGGGGCCAACGTCCTGACTTTC
CASSPKAGTTGSGANVLTF